A single TCR beta chain is shown here with its context. The junction does not match germline at one end; this may be a read error. Construction of TCR beta libraries relied on iRepertoire HTBI primers and on Arm-PCR targeting CDR3 regions. TCRdb re-called the multiplex PCR reads through MiXCR, storing one row per CDR3 protein. The sample records hundreds of thousands of distinct CDR3 sequences, about a sixth being singletons. The CDR3 consists of 15 residues. The V gene's germline CDR1 is SGHRS and CDR2 YFSETQ. This sample stems from a study of regulatory T cells in long-lasting Graves disease. As to time point: newly diagnosed GD, antithyroid drugs for less than 3 months. PBMC-extracted RNA yielded the TCR library. The sample was also reused in another study, on T cells in Graves' hyperthyroidism and ophthalmopathy.

V and J are TRBV5-1 and TRBJ2-1; 8 bases are shared with TRBD2. The input for sequencing was peripheral blood mononuclear cells (PBMCs), taken at new diagnosis, from a patient treated with antithyroid drugs. This clonotype originated in a middle-aged man with Graves disease. The CDR3 loop is CATRLLTSANNELLF. The CDR3 region has the DNA TGCGCCACACGGCTTTTGACTAGCGCCAACAATGAGCTGCTCTTC. The full variable domain, its missing parts supplied by reference TRBV5-1 and TRBJ2-1, is KAGVTQTPRYLIKTRGQQVTLSCSPISGHRSVSWYQQTPGQGLQFLFEYFSETQRNKGNFPGRFSGRQFSNSRSEMNVSTLELGDSALYLCATRLLTSANNELLFGPGTRLTVL.